There are many counts of the clone carrying this T cell receptor beta chain. Its antigen is as yet unknown. The data belong to a study of prognosis after radiotherapy for stage I lung cancer. For the study at large: Patient ages ran from about 53 to 95, with a median of around 70 years, and the group had about a dozen men and 6 women. A handful of patients developed distant metastases (median about seven months) after radiotherapy; around 15 showed no significant progression.

V was pared by 2 bases and J by 5 bases, with 6 bases of the junction left unmatched. Germline V gene sequence: CDR1 SGHTA, CDR2 FQGNSA. CDR3 length equals 14 residues. Study-wide findings and caveats: Clone counts measured for unique TCRs fell after stereotactic body radiation therapy, median roughly 9,300 versus 7,200.

Amplicons of TCR beta CDR3 were generated from genomic DNA by two-round multiplex PCR. With primers specific to each TRBV and TRBJ gene, the first-round PCR was performed. From the multiplex PCR reads, TCRdb called clonotypes with MiXCR, one entry per CDR3 protein. The profile shows more than 13,000 distinct CDR3 sequences, about 27% of them singletons. Sample: PBMCs, taken before or after stereotactic body radiation therapy (not recorded which). J is TRBJ2-7 and V is TRBV7-2; TRBD1 matches at 7 bases. This receptor was taken from a donor over 45 with non-small cell lung cancer. CDR3 nucleotide sequence: TGTGCCAGCAGCTTAACAGGGGTCATCCACGAGCAGTACTTC. Residues: CASSLTGVIHEQYF.